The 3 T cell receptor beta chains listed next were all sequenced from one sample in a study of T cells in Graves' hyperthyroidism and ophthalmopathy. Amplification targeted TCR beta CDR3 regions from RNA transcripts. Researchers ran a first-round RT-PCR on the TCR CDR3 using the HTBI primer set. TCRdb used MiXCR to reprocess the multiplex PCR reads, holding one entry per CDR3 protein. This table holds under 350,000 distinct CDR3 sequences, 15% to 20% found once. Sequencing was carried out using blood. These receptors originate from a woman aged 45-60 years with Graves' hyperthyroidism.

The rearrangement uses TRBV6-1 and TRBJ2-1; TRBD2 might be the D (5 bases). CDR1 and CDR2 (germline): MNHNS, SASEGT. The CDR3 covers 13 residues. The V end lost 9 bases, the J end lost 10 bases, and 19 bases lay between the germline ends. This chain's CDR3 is CASRRAAANEQFF. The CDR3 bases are TGTGCCAGTCGGAGAGCGGCTGCTAACGAGCAGTTCTTC.

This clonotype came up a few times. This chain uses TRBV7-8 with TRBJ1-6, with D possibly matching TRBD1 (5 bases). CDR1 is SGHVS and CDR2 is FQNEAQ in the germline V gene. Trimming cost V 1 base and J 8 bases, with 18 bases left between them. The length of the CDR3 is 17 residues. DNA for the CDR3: TGTGCCAGCAGCTTAGAATTTGGGGGTTATAGGGATTCACCCCTCCACTTT. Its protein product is CASSLEFGGYRDSPLHF.

The CDR3 loop reads CASGGQNYGYTF. CDR3 DNA sequence: TGTGCCAGCGGAGGACAGAACTATGGCTACACCTTC. V usage is TRBV12-3 or TRBV12-4 and J usage is TRBJ1-2; possibly TRBD1 for D (6 bases). CDR3 length equals 12 residues. Trimming removed 8 bases at V and 2 bases at J, with 9 bases between.